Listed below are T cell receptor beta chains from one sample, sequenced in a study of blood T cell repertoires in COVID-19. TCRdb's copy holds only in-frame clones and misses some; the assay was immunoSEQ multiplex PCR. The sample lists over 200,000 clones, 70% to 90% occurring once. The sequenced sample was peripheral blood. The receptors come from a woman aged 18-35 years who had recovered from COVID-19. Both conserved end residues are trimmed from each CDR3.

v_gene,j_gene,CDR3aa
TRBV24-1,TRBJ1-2,ATSDSNRGYGYT
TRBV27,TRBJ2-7,ASSLFYNPSEQY
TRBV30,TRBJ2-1,AWDGGYNEQF
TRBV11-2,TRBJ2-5,ASSFNGAGRQETQY
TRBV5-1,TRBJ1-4,ASSSPGQFNEKLF
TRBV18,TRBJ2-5,ASSPRLRDRGKETQY
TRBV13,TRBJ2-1,ASSTGLGNEQF
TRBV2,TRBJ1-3,ASSGTGKAGNTIY
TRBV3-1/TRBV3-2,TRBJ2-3,ASSHPRDGLALDTQY
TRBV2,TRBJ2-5,ASTRGFQATSGSRRQY
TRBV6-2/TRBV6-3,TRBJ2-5,ASSQLAGVETQY
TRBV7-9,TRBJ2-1,ASSLEGLRGI
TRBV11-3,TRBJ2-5,ASSPGVQPNQETQY
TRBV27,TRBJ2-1,ASSLQGTAFYNEQF
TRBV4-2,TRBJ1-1,ASSQSGPEAF
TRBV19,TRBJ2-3,ASSIHTAGTQY
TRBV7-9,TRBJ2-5,ASSLGQNQETQY
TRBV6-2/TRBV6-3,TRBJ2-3,ASSRLGDRTDTQY
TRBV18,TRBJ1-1,ASSPGTGDTEAF
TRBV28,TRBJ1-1,ASSLSRTGVYTEAF
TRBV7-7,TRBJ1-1,ASSFVRTGFINTEAF
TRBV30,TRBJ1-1,AWSVSRGGAF
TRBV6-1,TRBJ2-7,ASSVPLAGGLDEQY
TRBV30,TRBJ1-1,AWSVGAGGEAF
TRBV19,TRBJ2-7,ASSIAGEGLYEQY
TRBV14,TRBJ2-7,ASSQEDDSYEQY
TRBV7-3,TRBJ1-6,ASSLTLRDSPLH
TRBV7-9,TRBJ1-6,ASSLGGGYNSPLH
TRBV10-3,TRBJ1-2,AISGQVDVYGYT
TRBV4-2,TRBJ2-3,ASSKERLAGGSYGEGDTQY
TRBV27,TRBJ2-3,ASSFQGGSTNTQY
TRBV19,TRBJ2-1,ASSPPWGGGSSYNEQF